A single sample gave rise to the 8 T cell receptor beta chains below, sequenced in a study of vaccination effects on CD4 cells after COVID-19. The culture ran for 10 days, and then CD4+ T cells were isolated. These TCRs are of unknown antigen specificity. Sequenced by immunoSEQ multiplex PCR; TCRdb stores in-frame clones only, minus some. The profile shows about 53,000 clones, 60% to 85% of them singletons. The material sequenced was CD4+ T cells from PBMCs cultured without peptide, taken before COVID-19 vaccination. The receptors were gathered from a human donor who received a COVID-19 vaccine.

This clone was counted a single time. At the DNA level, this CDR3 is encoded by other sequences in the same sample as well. The CDR3 DNA follows: TGTGCCAGCAGCTTAGGCAATGAGCAGTTCTTC. As protein: CASSLGNEQFF. The chain recombines TRBV7-3 with TRBJ2-1; D unresolved. Trimming removed 2 bases from V and 6 bases from J, with 2 bases in between. Germline CDR1 and CDR2: SGHTA and FQGTGA. This CDR3 contains 11 residues.

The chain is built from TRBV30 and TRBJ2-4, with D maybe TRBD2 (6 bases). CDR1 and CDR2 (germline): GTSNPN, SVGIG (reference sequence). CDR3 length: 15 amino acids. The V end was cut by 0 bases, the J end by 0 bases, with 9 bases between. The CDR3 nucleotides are TGTGCCTGGAGTGTTCAGGGACTAGCCAAAAACATTCAGTACTTC. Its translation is CAWSVQGLAKNIQYF.

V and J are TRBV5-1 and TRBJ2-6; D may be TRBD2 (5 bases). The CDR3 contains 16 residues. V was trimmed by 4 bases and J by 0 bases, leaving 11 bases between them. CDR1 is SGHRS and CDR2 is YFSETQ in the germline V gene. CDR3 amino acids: CASSTNGDSGANVLTF. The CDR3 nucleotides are TGCGCCAGCAGCACGAACGGGGACTCTGGGGCCAACGTCCTGACTTTC.

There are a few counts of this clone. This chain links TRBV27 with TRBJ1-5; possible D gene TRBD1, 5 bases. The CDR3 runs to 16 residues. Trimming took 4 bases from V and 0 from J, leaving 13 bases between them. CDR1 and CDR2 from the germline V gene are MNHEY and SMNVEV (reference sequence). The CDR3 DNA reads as TGTGCCAGCAGTTCGCTGGGGGTTTCTAGCAATCAGCCCCAGCATTTT. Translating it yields CASSSLGVSSNQPQHF.

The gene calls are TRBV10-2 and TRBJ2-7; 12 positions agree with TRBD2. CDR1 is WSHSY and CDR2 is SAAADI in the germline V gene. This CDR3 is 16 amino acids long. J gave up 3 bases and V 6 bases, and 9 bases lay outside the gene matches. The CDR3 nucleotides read TGCGCCAGCAGCGACCTACTAGCGGGGGGCCACTACGAGCAGTACGTC. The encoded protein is CASSDLLAGGHYEQYV.

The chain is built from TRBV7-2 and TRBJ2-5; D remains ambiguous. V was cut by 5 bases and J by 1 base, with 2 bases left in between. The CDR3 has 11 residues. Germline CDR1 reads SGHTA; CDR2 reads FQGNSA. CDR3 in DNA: TGTGCCAGCAGCCTCCAAGAGACCCAGTACTTC. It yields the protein CASSLQETQYF.

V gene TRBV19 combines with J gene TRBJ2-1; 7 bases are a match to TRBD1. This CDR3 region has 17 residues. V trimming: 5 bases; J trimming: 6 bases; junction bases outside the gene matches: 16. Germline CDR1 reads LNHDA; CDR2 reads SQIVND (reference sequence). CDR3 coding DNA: TGTGCCAGTAGTCCTAGAGGGACAGTTCAAGGAATCAATGAGCAGTTCTTC. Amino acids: CASSPRGTVQGINEQFF.

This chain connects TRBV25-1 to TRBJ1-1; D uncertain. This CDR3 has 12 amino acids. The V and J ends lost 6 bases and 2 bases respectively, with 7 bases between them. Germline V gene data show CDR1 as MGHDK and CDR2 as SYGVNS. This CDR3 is CASRAPNTEAFF. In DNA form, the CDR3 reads TGTGCCAGCAGAGCACCTAACACTGAAGCTTTCTTT.